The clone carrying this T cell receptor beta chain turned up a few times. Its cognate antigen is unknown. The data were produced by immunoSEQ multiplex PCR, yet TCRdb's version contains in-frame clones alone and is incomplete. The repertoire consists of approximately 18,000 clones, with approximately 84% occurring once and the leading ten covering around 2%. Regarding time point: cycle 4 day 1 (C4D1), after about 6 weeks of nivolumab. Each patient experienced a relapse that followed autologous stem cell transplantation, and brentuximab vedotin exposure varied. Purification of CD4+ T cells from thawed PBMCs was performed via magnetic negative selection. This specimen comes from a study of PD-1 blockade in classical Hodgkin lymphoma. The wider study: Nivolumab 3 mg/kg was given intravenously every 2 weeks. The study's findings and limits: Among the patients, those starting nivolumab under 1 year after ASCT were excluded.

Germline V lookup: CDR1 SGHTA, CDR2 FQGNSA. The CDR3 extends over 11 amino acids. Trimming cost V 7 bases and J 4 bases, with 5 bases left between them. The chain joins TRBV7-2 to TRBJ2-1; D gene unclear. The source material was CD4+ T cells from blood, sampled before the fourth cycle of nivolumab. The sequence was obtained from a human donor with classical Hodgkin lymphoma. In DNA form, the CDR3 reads TGTGCCAGCACCCAATACAATGAGCAGTTCTTC. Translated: CASTQYNEQFF. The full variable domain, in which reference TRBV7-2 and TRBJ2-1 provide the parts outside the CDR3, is GAGVSQSPSNKVTEKGKDVELRCDPISGHTALYWYRQSLGQGLEFLIYFQGNSAPDKSGLPSDRFSAERTGGSVSTLTIQRTQQEDSAVYLCASTQYNEQFFGPGTRLTVL.